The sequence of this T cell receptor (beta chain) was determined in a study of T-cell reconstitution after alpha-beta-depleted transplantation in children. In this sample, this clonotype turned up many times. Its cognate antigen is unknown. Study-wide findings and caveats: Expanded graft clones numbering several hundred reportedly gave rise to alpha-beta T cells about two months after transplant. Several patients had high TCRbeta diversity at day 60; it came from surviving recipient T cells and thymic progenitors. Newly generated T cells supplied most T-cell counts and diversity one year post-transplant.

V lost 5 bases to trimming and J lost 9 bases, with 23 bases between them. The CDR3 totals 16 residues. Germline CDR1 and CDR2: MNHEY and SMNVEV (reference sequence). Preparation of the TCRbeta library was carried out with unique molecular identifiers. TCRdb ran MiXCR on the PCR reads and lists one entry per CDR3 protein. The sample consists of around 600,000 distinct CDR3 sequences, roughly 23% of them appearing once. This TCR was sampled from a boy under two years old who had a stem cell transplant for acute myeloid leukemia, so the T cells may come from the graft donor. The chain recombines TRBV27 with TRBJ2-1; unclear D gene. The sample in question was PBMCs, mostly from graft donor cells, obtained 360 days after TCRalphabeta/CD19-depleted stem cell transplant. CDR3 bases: TGTGCCAGCAGTGCCCCAAGGGCCCGCTACAATCTTGAGCAGTTCTTC. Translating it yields CASSAPRARYNLEQFF.